A single sample gave rise to the 8 T cell receptor beta chains below, sequenced in a study of blood T cell repertoires in COVID-19. Here immunoSEQ multiplex PCR was the method, and the copy in TCRdb shows in-frame clones only, minus some. The sample consists of fewer than 200,000 clones, approximately 82% of them appearing once. Sequencing was performed on peripheral blood. These receptors all come from a woman between 40 and 50 years old with COVID-19, enrolled during active disease.

The rearrangement joins TRBV6-2 or TRBV6-3 to TRBJ1-1; 9 nucleotides line up with TRBD1. The germline CDR1 and CDR2 sequences are MNHEY and SVGEGT. The CDR3 is 16 amino acids. V trimming: 5 bases; J trimming: 0 bases; junction bases outside the gene matches: 7. The CDR3 DNA is TGTGCCAGCAGTCAGACAGGGGGATGGATGAACACTGAAGCTTTCTTT. Translating it yields CASSQTGGWMNTEAFF.

The chain is built from TRBV9 and TRBJ2-5; TRBD2 aligns across 14 bases. Germline loops: CDR1 SGDLS, CDR2 YYNGEE. The CDR3 contains 16 residues. V lost 3 bases, J lost 4 bases, and 5 bases stayed unmatched. CDR3 in DNA: TGTGCCAGCAGCGGTGGACTAGCGGGGGGAGGAGAGACCCAGTACTTC. It is translated as CASSGGLAGGGETQYF. Drawing the rest from reference TRBV9 and TRBJ2-5, the complete variable domain is DSGVTQTPKHLITATGQRVTLRCSPRSGDLSVYWYQQSLDQGLQFLIQYYNGEERAKGNILERFSAQQFPDLHSELNLSSLELGDSALYFCASSGGLAGGGETQYFGPGTRLLVL.

The chain employs TRBV2 and TRBJ2-1; TRBD1 aligns across 7 bases. The germline gives CDR1 SNHLY, CDR2 FYNNEI. V shed 6 bases, J shed 4 bases, and the junction held 9 bases outside the gene matches. The CDR3 extends over 15 amino acids. The CDR3, as DNA: TGTGCCAGCAGACAGGACAGGACAACTTACAATGAGCAGTTCTTC. Its translation is CASRQDRTTYNEQFF.

This clone was detected once. The chain joins TRBV9 to TRBJ1-3; D uncertain. The germline V gene has CDR1 SGDLS and CDR2 YYNGEE. The CDR3 loop spans 15 amino acids. V lost 4 bases, J lost 0 bases, and 11 bases lay in between. The CDR3 DNA is TGTGCCAGCAGCCGGGATGGAAGCTCTGGAAACACCATATATTTT. It is translated as CASSRDGSSGNTIYF. Together with reference TRBV9 and TRBJ1-3, the CDR3 gives the full variable domain: DSGVTQTPKHLITATGQRVTLRCSPRSGDLSVYWYQQSLDQGLQFLIQYYNGEERAKGNILERFSAQQFPDLHSELNLSSLELGDSALYFCASSRDGSSGNTIYFGEGSWLTVV.

In regard to this clone: Within the sample, other DNA sequences also encode this same CDR3. This chain joins TRBV27 and TRBJ1-4; the D gene is possibly TRBD1 (6 bases). The ends were cut back, 2 bases at V and 6 bases at J, with 13 bases in the middle. CDR3 length equals 15 residues. Germline V gene lookup returns CDR1 MNHEY and CDR2 SMNVEV (reference sequence). CDR3 DNA: TGTGCCAGCAGTTTACTGACAGGAGGCTATGAAAAACTGTTTTTT. Protein sequence: CASSLLTGGYEKLFF.

The CDR3 region is CASSQRGTYNEQFF. CDR3 bases: TGTGCCAGCAGCCAGCGGGGAACCTACAATGAGCAGTTCTTC. V usage is TRBV6-6 and J usage is TRBJ2-1; 7 positions agree with TRBD2. CDR1 MNHNY and CDR2 SVGAGI come from the germline V gene (reference sequence). V lost 6 bases to trimming and J lost 2 bases; unmatched junction nucleotides: 4. There are 14 residues in the CDR3.

This clone was seen more than once but under ten times. The chain combines TRBV28 with TRBJ2-7, with D unresolved. V dropped 5 bases and J dropped 3 bases, with 8 bases sitting between them. Germline assignment: CDR1 MDHEN and CDR2 SYDVKM. The CDR3 consists of 12 residues. CDR3 amino acids: CASSPSLYEQYF. Written as DNA, the CDR3 is TGTGCCAGCAGTCCGTCCCTCTACGAGCAGTACTTC.

The sample holds one count of this clone. The gene calls are TRBV28 and TRBJ2-7; 9 bases align to TRBD2. After removal of 6 bases from V and 4 bases from J, the junction contained 13 bases not matched to a gene. The CDR3 consists of 16 residues. CDR1 is MDHEN, CDR2 SYDVKM, per germline. The DNA of the CDR3 is TGTGCCAGCAGGCCCACCGGGACTAGCAGGGCTTACGAGCAGTACTTC. It translates to CASRPTGTSRAYEQYF.